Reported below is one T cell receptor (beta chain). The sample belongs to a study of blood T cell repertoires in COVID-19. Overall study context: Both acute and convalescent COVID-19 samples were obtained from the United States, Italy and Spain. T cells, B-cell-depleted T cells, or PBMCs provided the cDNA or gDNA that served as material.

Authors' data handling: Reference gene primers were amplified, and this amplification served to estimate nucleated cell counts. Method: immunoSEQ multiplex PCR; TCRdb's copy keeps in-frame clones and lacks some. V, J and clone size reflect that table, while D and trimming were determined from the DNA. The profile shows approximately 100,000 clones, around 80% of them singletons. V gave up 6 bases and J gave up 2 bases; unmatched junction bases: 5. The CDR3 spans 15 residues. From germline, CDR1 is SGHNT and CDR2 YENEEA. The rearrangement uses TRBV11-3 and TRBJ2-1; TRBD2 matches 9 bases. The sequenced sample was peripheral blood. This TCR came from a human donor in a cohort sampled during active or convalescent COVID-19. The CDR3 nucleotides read TGTGCCAGCAGTTCCTCTAGCGGGGCCTACAATGAGCAGTTCTTC. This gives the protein CASSSSSGAYNEQFF.